This TCR beta chain was found in a study of T-cell memory formation after mild COVID-19. For the study at large: Largely, the TCR clusters proved donor specific.

V was pared by 5 bases and J by 4 bases, with 9 bases between. CDR1 LGHDT and CDR2 YNNKEL come from the germline V gene (reference sequence). The CDR3 totals 13 residues. One entry per CDR3 protein, called by TCRdb with MiXCR from the 5' RACE reads. The sample includes 200,000 to 250,000 distinct CDR3 sequences, 9.5% seen only once; the top ten take 3% to 4%. The V and J genes are TRBV3-1 and TRBJ1-3; D gene unclear. The clonotype comes from a young man who had mild COVID-19 (a few samples of this study predate the infection). Cell type and time point are not known. Sequenced: PBMCs or a T cell subset sorted from them (not recorded which). The DNA for the CDR3 is TGTGCCAGCAGCGCAGCATTCGGAAACACCATATATTTT. Translating it yields CASSAAFGNTIYF.